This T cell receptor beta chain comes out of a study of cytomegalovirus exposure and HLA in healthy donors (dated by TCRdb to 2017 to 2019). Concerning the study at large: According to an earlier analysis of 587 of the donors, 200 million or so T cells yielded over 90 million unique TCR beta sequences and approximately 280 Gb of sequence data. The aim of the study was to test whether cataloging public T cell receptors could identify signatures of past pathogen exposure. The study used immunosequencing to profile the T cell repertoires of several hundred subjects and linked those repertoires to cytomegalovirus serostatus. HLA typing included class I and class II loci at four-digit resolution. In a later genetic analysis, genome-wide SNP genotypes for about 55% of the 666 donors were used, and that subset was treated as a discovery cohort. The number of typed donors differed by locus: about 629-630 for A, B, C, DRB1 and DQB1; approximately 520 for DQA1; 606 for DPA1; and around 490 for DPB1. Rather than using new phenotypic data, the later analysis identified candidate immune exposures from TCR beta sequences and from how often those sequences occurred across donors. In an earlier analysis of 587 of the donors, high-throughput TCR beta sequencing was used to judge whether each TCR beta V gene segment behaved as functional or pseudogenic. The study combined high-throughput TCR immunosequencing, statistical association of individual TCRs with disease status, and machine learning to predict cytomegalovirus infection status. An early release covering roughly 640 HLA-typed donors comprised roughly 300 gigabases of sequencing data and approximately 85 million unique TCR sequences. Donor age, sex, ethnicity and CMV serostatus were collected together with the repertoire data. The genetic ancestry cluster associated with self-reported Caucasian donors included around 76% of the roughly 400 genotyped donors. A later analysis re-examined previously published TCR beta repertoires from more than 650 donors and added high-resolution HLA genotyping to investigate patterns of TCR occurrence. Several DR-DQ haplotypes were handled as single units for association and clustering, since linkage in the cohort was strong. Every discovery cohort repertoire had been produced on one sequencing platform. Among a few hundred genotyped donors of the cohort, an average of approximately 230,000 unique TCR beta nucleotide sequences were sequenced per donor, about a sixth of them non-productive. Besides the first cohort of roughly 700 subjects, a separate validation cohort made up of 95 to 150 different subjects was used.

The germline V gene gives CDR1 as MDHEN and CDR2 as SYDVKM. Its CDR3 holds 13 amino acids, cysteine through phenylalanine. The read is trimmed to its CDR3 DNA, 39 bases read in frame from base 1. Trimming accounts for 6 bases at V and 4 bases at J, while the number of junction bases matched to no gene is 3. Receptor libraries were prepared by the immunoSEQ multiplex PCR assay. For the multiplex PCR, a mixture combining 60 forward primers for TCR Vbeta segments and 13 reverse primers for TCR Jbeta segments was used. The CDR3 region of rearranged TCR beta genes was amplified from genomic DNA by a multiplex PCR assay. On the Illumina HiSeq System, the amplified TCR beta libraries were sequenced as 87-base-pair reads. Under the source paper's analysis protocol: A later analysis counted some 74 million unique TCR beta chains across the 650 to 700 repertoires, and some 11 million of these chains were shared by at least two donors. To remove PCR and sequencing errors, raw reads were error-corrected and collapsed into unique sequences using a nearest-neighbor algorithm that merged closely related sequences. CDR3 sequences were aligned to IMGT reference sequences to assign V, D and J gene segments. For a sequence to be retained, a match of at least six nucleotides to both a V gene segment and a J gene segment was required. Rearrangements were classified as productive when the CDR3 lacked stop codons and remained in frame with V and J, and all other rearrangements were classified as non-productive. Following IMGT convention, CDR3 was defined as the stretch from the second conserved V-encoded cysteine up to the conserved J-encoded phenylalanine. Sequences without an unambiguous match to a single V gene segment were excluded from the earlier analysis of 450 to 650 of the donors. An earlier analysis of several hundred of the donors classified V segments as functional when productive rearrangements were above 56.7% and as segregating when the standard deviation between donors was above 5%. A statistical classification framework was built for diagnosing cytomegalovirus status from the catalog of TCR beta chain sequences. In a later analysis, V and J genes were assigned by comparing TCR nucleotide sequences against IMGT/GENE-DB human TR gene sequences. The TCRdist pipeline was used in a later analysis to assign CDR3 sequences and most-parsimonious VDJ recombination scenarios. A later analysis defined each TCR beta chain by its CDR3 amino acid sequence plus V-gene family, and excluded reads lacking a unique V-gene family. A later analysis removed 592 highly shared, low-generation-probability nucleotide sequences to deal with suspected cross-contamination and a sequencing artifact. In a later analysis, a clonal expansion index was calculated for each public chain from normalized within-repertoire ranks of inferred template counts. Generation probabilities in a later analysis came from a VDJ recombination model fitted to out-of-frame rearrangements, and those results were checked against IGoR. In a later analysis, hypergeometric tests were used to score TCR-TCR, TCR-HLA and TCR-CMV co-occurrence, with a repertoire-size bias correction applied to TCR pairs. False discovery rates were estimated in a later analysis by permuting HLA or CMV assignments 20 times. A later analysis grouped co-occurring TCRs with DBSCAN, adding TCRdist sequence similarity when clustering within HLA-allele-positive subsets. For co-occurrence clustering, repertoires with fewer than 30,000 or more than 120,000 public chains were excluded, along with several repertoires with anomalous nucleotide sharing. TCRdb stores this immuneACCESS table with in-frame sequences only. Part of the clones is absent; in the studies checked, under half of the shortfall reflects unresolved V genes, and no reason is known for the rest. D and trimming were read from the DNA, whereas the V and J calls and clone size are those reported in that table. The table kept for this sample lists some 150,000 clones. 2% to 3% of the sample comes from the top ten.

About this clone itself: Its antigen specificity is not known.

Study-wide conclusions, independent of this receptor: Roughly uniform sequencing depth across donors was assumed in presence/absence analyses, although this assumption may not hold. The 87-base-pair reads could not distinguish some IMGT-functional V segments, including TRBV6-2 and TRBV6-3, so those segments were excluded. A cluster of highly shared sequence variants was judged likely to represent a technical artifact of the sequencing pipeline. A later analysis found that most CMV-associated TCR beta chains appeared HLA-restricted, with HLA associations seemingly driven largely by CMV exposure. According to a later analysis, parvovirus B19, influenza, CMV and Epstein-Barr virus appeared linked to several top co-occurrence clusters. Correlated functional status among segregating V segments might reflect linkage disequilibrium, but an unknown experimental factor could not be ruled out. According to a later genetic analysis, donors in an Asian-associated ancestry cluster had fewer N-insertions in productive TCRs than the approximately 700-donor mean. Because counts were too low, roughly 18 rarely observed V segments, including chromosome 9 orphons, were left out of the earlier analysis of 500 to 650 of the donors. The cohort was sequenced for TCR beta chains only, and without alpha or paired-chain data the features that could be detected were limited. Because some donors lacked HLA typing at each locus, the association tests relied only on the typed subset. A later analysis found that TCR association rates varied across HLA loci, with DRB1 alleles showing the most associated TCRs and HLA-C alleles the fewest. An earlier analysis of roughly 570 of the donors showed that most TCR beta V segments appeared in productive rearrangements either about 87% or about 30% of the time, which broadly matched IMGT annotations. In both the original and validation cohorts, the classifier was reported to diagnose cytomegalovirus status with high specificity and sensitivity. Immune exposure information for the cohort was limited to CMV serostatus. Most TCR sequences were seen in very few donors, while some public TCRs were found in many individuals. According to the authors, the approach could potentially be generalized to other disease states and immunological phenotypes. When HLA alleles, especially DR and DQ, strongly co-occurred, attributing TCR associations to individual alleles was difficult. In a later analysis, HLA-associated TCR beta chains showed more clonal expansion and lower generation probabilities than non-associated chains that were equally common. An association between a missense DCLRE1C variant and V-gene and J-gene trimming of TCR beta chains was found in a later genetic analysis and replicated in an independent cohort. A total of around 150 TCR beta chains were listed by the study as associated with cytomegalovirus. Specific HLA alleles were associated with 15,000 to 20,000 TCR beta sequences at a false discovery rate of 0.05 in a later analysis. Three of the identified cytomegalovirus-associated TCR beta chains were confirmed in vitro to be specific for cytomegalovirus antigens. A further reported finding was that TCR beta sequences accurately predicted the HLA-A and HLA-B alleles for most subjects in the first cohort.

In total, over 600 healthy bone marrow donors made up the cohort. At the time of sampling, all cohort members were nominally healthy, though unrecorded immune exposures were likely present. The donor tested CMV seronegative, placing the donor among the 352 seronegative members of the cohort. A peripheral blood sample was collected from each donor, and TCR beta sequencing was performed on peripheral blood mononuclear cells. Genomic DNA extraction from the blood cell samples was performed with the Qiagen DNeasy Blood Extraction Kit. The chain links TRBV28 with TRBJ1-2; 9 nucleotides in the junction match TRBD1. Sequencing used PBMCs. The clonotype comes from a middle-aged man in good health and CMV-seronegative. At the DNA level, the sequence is TGTGCCAGCAGGCCGGGACAGGGCTATGGCTACACCTTC. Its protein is CASRPGQGYGYTF.